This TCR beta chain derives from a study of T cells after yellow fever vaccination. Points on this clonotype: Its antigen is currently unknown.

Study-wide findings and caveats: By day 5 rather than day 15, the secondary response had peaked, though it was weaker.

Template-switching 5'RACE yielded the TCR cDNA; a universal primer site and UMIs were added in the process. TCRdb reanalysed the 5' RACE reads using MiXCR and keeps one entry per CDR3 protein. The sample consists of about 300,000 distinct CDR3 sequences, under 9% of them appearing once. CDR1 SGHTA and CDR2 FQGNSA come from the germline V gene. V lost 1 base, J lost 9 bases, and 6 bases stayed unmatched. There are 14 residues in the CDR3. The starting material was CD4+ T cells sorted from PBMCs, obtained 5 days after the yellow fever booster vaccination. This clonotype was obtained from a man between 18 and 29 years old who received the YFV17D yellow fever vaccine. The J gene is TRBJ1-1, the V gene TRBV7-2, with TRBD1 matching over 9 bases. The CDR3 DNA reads TGTGCCAGCAGCTTAGAAGGGACAGGGACCCAAGCTTTCTTT. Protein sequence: CASSLEGTGTQAFF. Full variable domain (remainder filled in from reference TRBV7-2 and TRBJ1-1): GAGVSQSPSNKVTEKGKDVELRCDPISGHTALYWYRQSLGQGLEFLIYFQGNSAPDKSGLPSDRFSAERTGGSVSTLTIQRTQQEDSAVYLCASSLEGTGTQAFFGQGTRLTVV.